Each of the 12 T cell receptor beta chains below was sequenced from the same sample in a study of cytomegalovirus exposure and HLA in healthy donors. A multiplex PCR was run with 60 Vbeta primers and 13 Jbeta primers. The data were produced by immunoSEQ multiplex PCR, yet TCRdb's version contains in-frame clones alone and is incomplete. The sample yields 100,000 to 130,000 clones, 74% seen once. The sample was PBMCs. The receptors come from a woman aged 40 to 50 in good health and CMV-seropositive.

The chain recombines TRBV11-2 with TRBJ2-5; no reliable D call. Germline values: CDR1 SGHAT, CDR2 FQNNGV. CDR3 length: 13 amino acids. The V gene lost 6 bases and the J gene lost 1 base, with 9 bases spanning the gap. The CDR3 reads CASRQPPQETQYF. The CDR3 bases are TGTGCCAGCAGACAGCCCCCCCAAGAGACCCAGTACTTC.

This clone was seen more than once but under ten times. This same CDR3 is encoded by further DNA sequences in the sample. The rearrangement uses TRBV12-2 and TRBJ1-1; TRBD1, as called in the table, went unchecked against the DNA. TRBV12-2 is noted as a pseudogene. The CDR3 sequence is 14 residues long. The CDR3 DNA sequence: TGTGCAAGTCGCCCCCAGGCTGGATGGTCTGAAGCTTTCTTT. It yields the protein CASRPQAGWSEAFF.

The chain recombines TRBV7-6 with TRBJ2-7; 8 nucleotides match TRBD1. Germline values: CDR1 SGHVS, CDR2 FNYEAQ. The CDR3 extends over 16 amino acids. J lost 3 bases, V lost 3 bases, and 10 bases had no gene match. CDR3 sequence (DNA): TGTGCCAGCAGCTTTAGGGCCGGGACAGGATACTACGAGCAGTACTTC. This translates into CASSFRAGTGYYEQYF.

The CDR3 DNA sequence: TGTGCCAGCAGTGAAGAGACAGTCCCCTATAATTCACCCCTCCACTTT. Its protein is CASSEETVPYNSPLHF. The chain couples TRBV6-1 to TRBJ1-6; weak D call: TRBD1 (5 bases). Germline-derived CDR1 and CDR2 are MNHNS and SASEGT. This CDR3 is built from 16 residues. Trimming stripped 1 base from V and 2 bases from J, with 9 bases between.

The chain recombines TRBV4-2 with TRBJ2-3; unclear D gene. Germline V gene data show CDR1 as LGHNA and CDR2 as YNFKEQ. Trimming took off 0 bases at V and 3 bases at J, with 10 bases between the two ends. The CDR3 consists of 15 residues. The CDR3 bases are TGTGCCAGCAGCCAAGATGTGAGTCTGACAGATACGCAGTATTTT. Its protein product is CASSQDVSLTDTQYF.

CDR3 sequence reads: CASSPGSGSGETQYF. The CDR3 region has the DNA TGTGCCAGCTCACCAGGTAGTGGCAGCGGGGAGACCCAGTACTTC. The V and J genes are TRBV18 and TRBJ2-5; TRBD2 is a possible D gene (6 bases). In germline, CDR1 is KGHSH, CDR2 LQKENI. The CDR3 sequence is 15 residues long. Trimming removed 2 bases at V and 5 bases at J, with 15 bases between.

The chain employs TRBV7-9 and TRBJ2-1; tentative D call: TRBD1 (8 bases). CDR1 SEHNR and CDR2 FQNEAQ come from the germline V gene (reference sequence). The CDR3 length is 14 residues. V lost 5 bases, J lost 7 bases, and 15 bases lay in between. CDR3 in DNA: TGTGCCAGCAGCCGTGACAGGGGAGGGAATGAGCAGTTCTTC. The encoded protein is CASSRDRGGNEQFF. The full variable domain, completed using reference TRBV7-9 and TRBJ2-1, is DTGVSQNPRHKITKRGQNVTFRCDPISEHNRLYWYRQTLGQGPEFLTYFQNEAQLEKSRLLSDRFSAERPKGSFSTLEIQRTEQGDSAMYLCASSRDRGGNEQFFGPGTRLTVL.

The chain links TRBV5-1 to TRBJ2-5, with TRBD1 as a possible D gene (6 bases). CDR3 length equals 17 residues. The V gene's germline CDR1 is SGHRS and CDR2 YFSETQ. The V end was cut by 4 bases, the J end by 0 bases, with 19 bases between. CDR3 residues: CASSRGDGGYHQETQYF. The CDR3 DNA is TGCGCCAGCAGCCGGGGAGATGGGGGCTACCACCAAGAGACCCAGTACTTC.

V and J are TRBV6-6 and TRBJ1-1; 9 nucleotides agree with TRBD1. Germline CDR1 MNHNY, CDR2 SVGAGI (reference sequence). This CDR3 is built from 14 residues. The V segment lost 8 bases and the J segment 1 base; nucleotides outside the gene matches: 5. Written as DNA, the CDR3 is TGTGCCAGCTCCCGACAGGGGGGGAACACTGAAGCTTTCTTT. Its translation is CASSRQGGNTEAFF.

The chain combines TRBV5-1 with TRBJ2-7, with 7 bases that match TRBD1. The CDR3 has 13 residues. Trimming removed 3 bases from V and 2 bases from J; junction bases left unmatched: 2. In germline, CDR1 is SGHRS, CDR2 YFSETQ. The DNA for the CDR3 is TGCGCCAGCAGCTGGGGGACAGCCTACGAGCAGTACTTC. The encoded protein is CASSWGTAYEQYF.

The chain combines TRBV5-1 with TRBJ1-6; no reliable D call. The ends were cut back, 4 bases at V and 0 bases at J, with 8 bases in the middle. This CDR3 spans 15 amino acids. The germline V gene encodes CDR1 SGHRS and CDR2 YFSETQ. The CDR3 region has the DNA TGCGCCAGCAGCGAAGGACTCTCCTATAATTCACCCCTCCACTTT. Translated: CASSEGLSYNSPLHF.

The gene calls are TRBV6-5 and TRBJ2-5; the D gene is possibly TRBD1 (6 bases). The CDR3 runs 13 residues. Germline-derived CDR1 and CDR2 are MNHEY and SVGAGI. The V and J ends lost 5 bases and 1 base respectively, with 8 bases between them. The CDR3 nucleotides read TGTGCCAGCAGTCGACAGGTCCAAGAGACCCAGTACTTC. Amino acids: CASSRQVQETQYF.